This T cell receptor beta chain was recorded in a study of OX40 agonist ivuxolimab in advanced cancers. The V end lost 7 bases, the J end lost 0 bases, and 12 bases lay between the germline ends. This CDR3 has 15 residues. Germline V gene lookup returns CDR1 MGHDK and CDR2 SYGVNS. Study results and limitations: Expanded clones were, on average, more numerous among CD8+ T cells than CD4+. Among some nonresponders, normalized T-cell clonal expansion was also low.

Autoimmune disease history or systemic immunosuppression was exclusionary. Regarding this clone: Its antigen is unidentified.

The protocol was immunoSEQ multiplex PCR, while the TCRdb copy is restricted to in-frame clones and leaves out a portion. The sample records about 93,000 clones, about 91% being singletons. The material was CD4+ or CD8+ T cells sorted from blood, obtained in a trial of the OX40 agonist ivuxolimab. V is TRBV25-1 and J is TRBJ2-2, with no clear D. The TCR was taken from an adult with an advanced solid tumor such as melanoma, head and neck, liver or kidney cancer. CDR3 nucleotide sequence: TGTGCCAGCACCCCTCCGCCCCCGAACACCGGGGAGCTGTTTTTT. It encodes CASTPPPPNTGELFF. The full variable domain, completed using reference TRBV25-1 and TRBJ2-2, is EADIYQTPRYLVIGTGKKITLECSQTMGHDKMYWYQQDPGMELHLIHYSYGVNSTEKGDLSSESTVSRIRTEHFPLTLESARPSHTSQYLCASTPPPPNTGELFFGEGSRLTVL.